Here is one T cell receptor (beta chain) with its context. Antigen unknown. This sample stems from a study of response to subunit inactivated influenza vaccine. Overall study findings and caveats: Only a handful of new T cells, the authors suggested, are recruited with each seasonal influenza vaccination.

TCRdb re-called the RT-PCR reads through MiXCR, storing one row per CDR3 protein. The sample consists of 300,000 to 350,000 distinct CDR3 sequences, around 22% of them appearing once. This receptor was taken from a man aged 50 to 69 who received an inactivated influenza vaccine. Specimen: PBMCs from blood, collected approximately 22 months after vaccination.

In nucleotides, the CDR3 is TGTGCCAGCAGCCCTAGACAGGGGTCTACCCCCACTGAAGCTTTCTTT. Its protein product is CASSPRQGSTPTEAFF. The rearrangement uses TRBV12-3 or TRBV12-4 and TRBJ1-1, with 8 bases fitting TRBD1. This CDR3 contains 16 residues. The V segment lost 6 bases and the J segment 4 bases; nucleotides outside the gene matches: 13.